This T cell receptor beta chain was recorded in a study of blood T cell repertoires in COVID-19. Study-wide context: The United States, Italy and Spain were the sources of the acute and convalescent COVID-19 samples. In each case, the material was cDNA or gDNA derived from T cells, B-cell-depleted T cells, or PBMCs.

As originally analysed: Amplification of reference gene primers was used by the study to estimate nucleated cell counts. Generated by immunoSEQ multiplex PCR, the TCRdb table keeps only in-frame clones and is missing some. V, J and clone size are taken as reported in that table, and D and trimming were inferred from the DNA itself. The table records 95,000 to 150,000 clones, roughly 77% of them present only once. Germline V gene sequence: CDR1 LNHNV, CDR2 YYDKDF (reference sequence). The CDR3 extends over 15 amino acids. V gave up 5 bases and J gave up 1 base; unmatched junction bases: 7. This TCR was sampled from a man aged 60-69 years with active or convalescent COVID-19. This chain uses TRBV15 with TRBJ2-7, with 8 bases that match TRBD2. Sequencing was performed on peripheral blood. The CDR3 loop reads CATSESSGPSYEQYF. As DNA, the CDR3 is TGTGCCACCAGCGAATCTAGCGGGCCTTCCTACGAGCAGTACTTC.